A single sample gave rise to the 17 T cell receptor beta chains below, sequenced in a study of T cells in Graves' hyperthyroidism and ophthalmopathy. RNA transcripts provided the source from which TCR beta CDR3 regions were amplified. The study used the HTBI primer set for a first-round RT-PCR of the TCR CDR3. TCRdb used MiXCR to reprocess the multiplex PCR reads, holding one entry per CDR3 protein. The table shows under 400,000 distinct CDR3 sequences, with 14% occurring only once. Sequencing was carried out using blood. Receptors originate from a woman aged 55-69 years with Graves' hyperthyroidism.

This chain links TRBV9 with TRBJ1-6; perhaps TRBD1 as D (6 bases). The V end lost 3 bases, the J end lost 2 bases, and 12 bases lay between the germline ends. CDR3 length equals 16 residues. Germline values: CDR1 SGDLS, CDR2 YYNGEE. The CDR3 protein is CASSADGQTYNSPLHF. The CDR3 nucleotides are TGTGCCAGCAGCGCCGATGGACAGACCTATAATTCACCCCTCCACTTT.

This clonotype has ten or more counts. The CDR3 sequence: CASSESSTAFTQYF. The CDR3 DNA sequence: TGTGCCAGCAGTGAAAGCTCCACCGCGTTTACGCAGTATTTT. The V gene is TRBV2, the J gene TRBJ2-3; D uncertain. With 2 bases removed from V and 8 bases from J, the gap between germline ends came to 14 bases. Germline CDR1 and CDR2: SNHLY and FYNNEI. The CDR3 runs 14 residues.

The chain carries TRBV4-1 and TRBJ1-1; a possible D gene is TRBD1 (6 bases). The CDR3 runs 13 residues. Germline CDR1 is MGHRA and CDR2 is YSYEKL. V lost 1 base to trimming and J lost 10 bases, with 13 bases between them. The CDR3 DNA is TGCGCCAGCAGCCAAGCATTGGGGGCGGTAGCTTTCTTT. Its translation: CASSQALGAVAFF.

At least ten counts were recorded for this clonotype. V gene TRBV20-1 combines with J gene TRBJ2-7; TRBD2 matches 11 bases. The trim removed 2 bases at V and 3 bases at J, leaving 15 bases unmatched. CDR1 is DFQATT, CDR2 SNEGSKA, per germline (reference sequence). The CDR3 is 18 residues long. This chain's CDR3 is CSARPTSGSLGVGYEQYF. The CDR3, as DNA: TGCAGTGCTAGACCTACTAGCGGGAGTTTGGGGGTGGGCTACGAGCAGTACTTC.

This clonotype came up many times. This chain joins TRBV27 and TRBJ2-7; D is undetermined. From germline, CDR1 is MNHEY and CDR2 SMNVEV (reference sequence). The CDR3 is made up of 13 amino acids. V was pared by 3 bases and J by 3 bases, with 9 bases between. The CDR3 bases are TGTGCCAGCAGTTTGGGCAGCTTCTACGAGCAGTACTTC. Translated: CASSLGSFYEQYF.

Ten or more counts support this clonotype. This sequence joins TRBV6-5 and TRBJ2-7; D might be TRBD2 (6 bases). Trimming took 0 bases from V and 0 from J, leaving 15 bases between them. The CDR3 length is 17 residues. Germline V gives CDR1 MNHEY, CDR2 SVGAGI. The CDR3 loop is CASSYSGAGDSSYEQYF. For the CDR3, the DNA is TGTGCCAGCAGTTACTCGGGAGCGGGCGACAGCTCCTACGAGCAGTACTTC.

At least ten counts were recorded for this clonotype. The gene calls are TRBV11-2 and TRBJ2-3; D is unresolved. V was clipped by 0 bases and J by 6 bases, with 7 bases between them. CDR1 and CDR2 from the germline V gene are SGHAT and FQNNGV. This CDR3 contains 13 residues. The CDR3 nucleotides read TGTGCCAGCAGCTTAGAGGGTTATGATACGCAGTATTTT. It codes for CASSLEGYDTQYF.

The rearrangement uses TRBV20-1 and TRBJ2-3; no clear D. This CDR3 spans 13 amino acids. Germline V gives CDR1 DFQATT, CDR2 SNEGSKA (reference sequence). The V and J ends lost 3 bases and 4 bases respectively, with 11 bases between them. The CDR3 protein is CSASSARADTQYF. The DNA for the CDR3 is TGCAGTGCTAGCTCGGCCCGGGCAGATACGCAGTATTTT.

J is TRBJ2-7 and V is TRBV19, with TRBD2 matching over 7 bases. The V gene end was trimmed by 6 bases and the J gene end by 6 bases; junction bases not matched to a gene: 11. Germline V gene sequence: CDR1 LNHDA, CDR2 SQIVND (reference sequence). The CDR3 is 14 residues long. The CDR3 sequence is CASSPGGTPGEQYF. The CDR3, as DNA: TGTGCCAGTAGCCCCGGGGGGACGCCGGGCGAGCAGTACTTC.

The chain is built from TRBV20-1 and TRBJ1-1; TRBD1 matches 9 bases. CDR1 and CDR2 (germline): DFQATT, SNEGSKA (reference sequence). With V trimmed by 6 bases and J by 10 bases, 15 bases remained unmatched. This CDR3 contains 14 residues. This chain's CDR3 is CSAIPGTGRGVAFF. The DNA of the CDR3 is TGCAGTGCCATTCCCGGGACAGGGAGAGGAGTAGCTTTCTTT.

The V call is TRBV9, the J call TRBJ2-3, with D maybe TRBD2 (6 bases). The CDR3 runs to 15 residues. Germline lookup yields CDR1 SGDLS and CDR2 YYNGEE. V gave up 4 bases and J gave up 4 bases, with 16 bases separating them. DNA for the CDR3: TGTGCCAGCAGCCCCTATCGGGGGACTCCAGATACGCAGTATTTT. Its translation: CASSPYRGTPDTQYF.

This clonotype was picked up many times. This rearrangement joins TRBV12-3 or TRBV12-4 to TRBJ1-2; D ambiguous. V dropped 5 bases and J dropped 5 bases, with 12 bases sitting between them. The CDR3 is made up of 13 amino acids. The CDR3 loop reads CASSPTPRYGYTF. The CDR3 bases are TGTGCCAGCAGTCCGACGCCAAGGTATGGCTACACCTTC.

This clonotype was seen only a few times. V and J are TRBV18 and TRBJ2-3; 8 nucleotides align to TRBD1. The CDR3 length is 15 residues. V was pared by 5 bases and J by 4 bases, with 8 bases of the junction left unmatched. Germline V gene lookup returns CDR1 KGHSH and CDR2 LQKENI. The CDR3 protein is CASSEAQGVADTQYF. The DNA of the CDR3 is TGTGCCAGCTCAGAGGCACAGGGGGTTGCAGATACGCAGTATTTT.

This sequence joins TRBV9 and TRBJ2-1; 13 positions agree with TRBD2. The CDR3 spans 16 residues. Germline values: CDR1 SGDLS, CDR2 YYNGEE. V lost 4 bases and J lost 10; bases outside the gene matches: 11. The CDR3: CASSPDPSGLAGEQFF. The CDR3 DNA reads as TGTGCCAGCAGCCCTGACCCCTCGGGACTAGCGGGGGAGCAGTTCTTC.

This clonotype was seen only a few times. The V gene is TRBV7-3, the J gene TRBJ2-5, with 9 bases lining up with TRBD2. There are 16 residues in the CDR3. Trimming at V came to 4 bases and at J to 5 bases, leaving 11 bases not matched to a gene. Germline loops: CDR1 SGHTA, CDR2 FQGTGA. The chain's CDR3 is CASSSTGTSSGETQYF. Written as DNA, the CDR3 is TGTGCCAGCAGCTCTACCGGGACTAGCAGCGGGGAGACCCAGTACTTC.

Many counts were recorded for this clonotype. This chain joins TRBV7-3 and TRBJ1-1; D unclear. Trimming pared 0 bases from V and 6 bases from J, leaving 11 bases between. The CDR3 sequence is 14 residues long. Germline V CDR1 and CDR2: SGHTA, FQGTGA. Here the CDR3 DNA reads TGTGCCAGCAGCTTAACGGGCATATTGGCTGAAGCTTTCTTT. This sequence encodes CASSLTGILAEAFF.

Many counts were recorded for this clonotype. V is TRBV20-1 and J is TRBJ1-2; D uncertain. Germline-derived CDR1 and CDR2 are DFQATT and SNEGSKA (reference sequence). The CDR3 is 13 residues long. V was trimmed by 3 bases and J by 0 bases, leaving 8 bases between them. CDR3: CSASRGANYGYTF. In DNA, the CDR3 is TGCAGTGCTAGTCGGGGAGCTAACTATGGCTACACCTTC.